Below, 16 T cell receptor beta chains from the same sample are listed, as sequenced in a study of T cell responses to AZD1222 COVID-19 vaccine. Method: immunoSEQ multiplex PCR; TCRdb's copy keeps in-frame clones and lacks some. The sample lists over 130,000 clones, 70% to 90% seen once, with about 3.5% in the top ten. Material: peripheral blood, obtained on day 0 of AZD1222 vaccination. Every receptor here comes from an adult in good health.

V and J are TRBV19 and TRBJ1-5, with D unresolved. The CDR3 sequence is 14 residues long. Germline CDR1 and CDR2: LNHDA and SQIVND (reference sequence). Trimming removed 6 bases from V and 9 bases from J, with 18 bases in between. Written as DNA, the CDR3 is TGTGCCAGTAGATCTAGATCACGGTGGGGGCCCCAGCATTTT. Amino acid sequence: CASRSRSRWGPQHF.

This clone was recorded at least ten times. The genes are TRBV5-4 and TRBJ2-3; D remains ambiguous. Germline values: CDR1 SGHNT, CDR2 YYREEE (reference sequence). The CDR3 runs to 11 residues. Deletions cut 2 bases from V and 5 bases from J, with 3 bases between. The CDR3 nucleotides read TGTGCCAGCAGCTTACGAGATACGCAGTATTTT. This sequence encodes CASSLRDTQYF.

CDR3 coding DNA: TGTGCCACCTCAGAGGGACAGGGCCCCCCAGATACGCAGTATTTT. Protein: CATSEGQGPPDTQYF. The chain employs TRBV7-9 and TRBJ2-3; 9 nucleotides match TRBD1. V lost 10 bases to trimming and J lost 4 bases; unmatched junction nucleotides: 12. CDR3 length: 15 residues. CDR1 SEHNR and CDR2 FQNEAQ come from the germline V gene (reference sequence).

This chain joins TRBV10-3 and TRBJ2-1, with D tentatively TRBD2 (6 bases). This CDR3 contains 18 residues. Germline V gives CDR1 ENHRY, CDR2 SYGVKD. The V end lost 0 bases, the J end lost 2 bases, and 17 bases lay between the germline ends. The CDR3 region is CAISESMVGSATYNEQFF. DNA for the CDR3: TGTGCCATCAGTGAGTCGATGGTCGGGAGCGCTACCTACAATGAGCAGTTCTTC.

The gene calls are TRBV30 and TRBJ2-5; TRBD1 matches 7 bases. Looked up from germline, CDR1 is GTSNPN and CDR2 is SVGIG (reference sequence). The CDR3 consists of 16 residues. J was trimmed by 5 bases and V by 0 bases; bases with no gene match: 12. This CDR3 reads CAWSVYPGKQGETQYF. CDR3 DNA: TGTGCCTGGAGTGTTTACCCGGGAAAACAGGGGGAGACCCAGTACTTC.

This clone has only one observation. This chain uses TRBV18 with TRBJ2-1, with 9 bases fitting TRBD1. With V trimmed by 4 bases and J by 6 bases, 1 base remained unmatched. The germline V gene has CDR1 KGHSH and CDR2 LQKENI. This CDR3 contains 13 residues. CDR3 sequence reads: CASSQTGGNEQFF. DNA of the CDR3: TGTGCCAGCTCACAGACAGGGGGCAATGAGCAGTTCTTC.

The CDR3, as DNA: TGTGCCAGCGAGGAGTGGAGCTCCTACGAGCAGTACTTC. This encodes CASEEWSSYEQYF. V usage is TRBV5-6 and J usage is TRBJ2-7, with D hard to call. Per germline, CDR1 SGHDT and CDR2 YYEEEE. The V end was cut by 7 bases, the J end by 0 bases, with 11 bases between. The CDR3 is made up of 13 amino acids.

The chain links TRBV30 to TRBJ2-1, with D uncertain. Trimming left V 5 bases short and J 4 bases short, with 15 bases between. CDR1 and CDR2 (germline): GTSNPN, SVGIG (reference sequence). CDR3 length: 14 amino acids. The CDR3 spells CAWSPSSGYNEQFF. CDR3 in DNA: TGTGCCTGGTCTCCTAGTTCGGGTTACAATGAGCAGTTCTTC.

The gene calls are TRBV11-2 and TRBJ2-7; maybe TRBD2 (5 bases). V was trimmed by 1 base and J by 12 bases, leaving 16 bases between them. This CDR3 is 13 amino acids long. The germline CDR1 and CDR2 sequences are SGHAT and FQNNGV. This chain's CDR3 is CASSLGRTEDGYF. CDR3 nucleotide sequence: TGTGCCAGCAGCTTAGGGAGGACGGAGGACGGGTACTTC.

This rearrangement joins TRBV12-3 or TRBV12-4 to TRBJ1-3; D is ambiguous. The V end lost 5 bases, the J end lost 4 bases, and 9 bases lay between the germline ends. The length of the CDR3 is 13 residues. CDR3 amino acids: CASSLGRGNTIYF. CDR3 sequence (DNA): TGTGCCAGCAGTCTTGGACGGGGAAACACCATATATTTT.

The chain recombines TRBV18 with TRBJ2-5; D might be TRBD2 (7 bases). Between the trimmed V and J ends, which lost 3 bases and 3 bases, there was a span of 14 bases. The CDR3 consists of 15 residues. In germline, CDR1 is KGHSH, CDR2 LQKENI. The CDR3 bases are TGTGCCAGCTCACCGAACGGGGGGCGCGAAGAGACCCAGTACTTC. Amino acids: CASSPNGGREETQYF.

The chain has TRBV3-1 (or the pseudogene TRBV3-2) and TRBJ2-1, with TRBD2 identical over 11 bases. The germline gives CDR1 LGHDT, CDR2 YNNKEL (reference sequence). This CDR3 contains 14 residues. V trimming: 4 bases; J trimming: 6 bases; junction bases outside the gene matches: 2. CDR3 residues: CASSLAGGGNEQFF. DNA of the CDR3: TGTGCCAGCAGCCTAGCGGGAGGGGGCAATGAGCAGTTCTTC.

This chain links TRBV7-2 with TRBJ1-1; D is undetermined. Germline V lookup: CDR1 SGHTA, CDR2 FQGNSA. CDR3 size: 14 residues. V lost 5 bases to trimming and J lost 5 bases, with 15 bases between them. The CDR3, as DNA: TGTGCCAGCAGCCCCACGCGGACTATTACTGAAGCTTTCTTT. Residues: CASSPTRTITEAFF. Filled out from reference TRBV7-2 and TRBJ1-1, the complete variable domain reads GAGVSQSPSNKVTEKGKDVELRCDPISGHTALYWYRQSLGQGLEFLIYFQGNSAPDKSGLPSDRFSAERTGGSVSTLTIQRTQQEDSAVYLCASSPTRTITEAFFGQGTRLTVV.

The chain links TRBV6-5 to TRBJ1-2; 9 bases are shared with TRBD1. The J segment lost 0 bases and the V segment lost 2 bases, leaving 4 bases of the junction unmatched. Germline CDR1 is MNHEY and CDR2 is SVGAGI. The CDR3 runs 16 residues. Here the CDR3 reads CASSYVQGAANYGYTF. CDR3 DNA sequence: TGTGCCAGCAGTTACGTACAGGGGGCAGCTAACTATGGCTACACCTTC.

The V gene is TRBV30, the J gene TRBJ1-2; the D is unclear. Germline CDR1 and CDR2: GTSNPN and SVGIG (reference sequence). The CDR3 covers 16 residues. V dropped 0 bases and J dropped 4 bases, with 18 bases sitting between them. The CDR3 bases are TGTGCCTGGAGTGTAGGCACGGGAAGCCCTTTCTATGGCTACACCTTC. This codes for CAWSVGTGSPFYGYTF. Supplemented by reference TRBV30 and TRBJ1-2, the full variable domain reads SQTIHQWPATLVQPVGSPLSLECTVEGTSNPNLYWYRQAAGRGLQLLFYSVGIGQISSEVPQNLSASRPQDRQFILSSKKLLLSDSGFYLCAWSVGTGSPFYGYTFGSGTRLTVV.

The chain is built from TRBV2 and TRBJ2-2, with a tentative D call TRBD2 (6 bases). V was cut by 6 bases and J by 2 bases, with 10 bases left in between. Germline V gene sequence: CDR1 SNHLY, CDR2 FYNNEI. The CDR3 extends over 14 amino acids. CDR3 in amino acids: CASRRTTNTGELFF. Here the CDR3 DNA reads TGTGCCAGCAGAAGGACTACAAACACCGGGGAGCTGTTTTTT.